This T cell receptor beta chain originates from a study of T cell responses to AZD1222 COVID-19 vaccine. Here immunoSEQ multiplex PCR was the method, and the copy in TCRdb shows in-frame clones only, minus some. There are 150,000 or so clones in the sample; over 90% occur only once, and around 2.3% lies in the top ten. The study, taken as a whole, reports: Repertoires in all cases were sampled only once the peak T cell response had passed. Nearly half of the spike-specific TCRs reportedly recognize variant regions that carry no mutations. Spike-specific TCR breadth and depth both grew after two AZD1222 doses.

This clone appeared a single time. The antigen remains unidentified. This CDR3 has 19 residues. In germline, CDR1 is LGHDT, CDR2 YNNKEL (reference sequence). V was pared by 2 bases and J by 7 bases, with 20 bases of the junction left unmatched. Sample: peripheral blood, taken on day 0 of AZD1222 vaccination. This sequence joins TRBV3-1 (or the pseudogene TRBV3-2) and TRBJ1-3, with 7 nucleotides matching TRBD1. The sequence was obtained from an adult in good health. The CDR3 DNA sequence: TGTGCCAGCAGCCAATCCGGACAGGTGTTCGGAGCCTCACTTAACACCATATATTTT. It translates to CASSQSGQVFGASLNTIYF.